This T cell receptor (beta chain) is from a study of human T cells and chemical hapten exposure. This CDR3 is built from 14 residues. Germline CDR1 LNHDA, CDR2 SQIVND (reference sequence). V shed 8 bases and J shed 5 bases, with 15 bases lying between them. Described time point: patch test 3, about 24 weeks after DPC sensitization. Treatment indicated: therapeutic diphenylcyclopropenone sensitization with weekly scalp DPC. In TCRdb, the RACE reads were re-called with MiXCR into one record per CDR3 protein. The sample has approximately 80,000 distinct CDR3 sequences, approximately 12% seen once. Sequences were derived from whole blood, sampled in connection with sensitization to the hapten diphenylcyclopropenone (DPC). This clonotype originated in a woman between 50 and 59 years old with alopecia areata. Some clones in this sample may be carry-over from other donors' samples. The V call is TRBV19, the J call TRBJ1-4; a possible D gene is TRBD1 (6 bases). The CDR3 nucleotides read TGTGCCAGTTCTAAAACAGGGCTCAATGAAAAACTGTTTTTT. Amino acid sequence: CASSKTGLNEKLFF.